A selection of T cell receptor beta chains follows, all from one sample in a study of T cells after yellow fever vaccination. TCRdb reanalysed the 5' RACE reads using MiXCR and keeps one entry per CDR3 protein. The sample records some 670,000 distinct CDR3 sequences, around 12% being singletons. Specimen: PBMCs, collected on the day of the yellow fever booster vaccination. These receptors came from a man aged 30 to 39 who received the YFV17D yellow fever vaccine. CDR3s include the opening cysteine and the closing phenylalanine or tryptophan. D genes are given only for firm matches. Size is omitted from some rows. Given values are once, few, many or a class for expanded clones.

>-|TRBJ2-4|-|TRBV19
TGTGCCAGTAGTATAGAAACTATCTCGGGCATTCAGTACTTC
CASSIETISGIQYF
>TRBD2|TRBJ2-7|few|TRBV11-2
TGTGCCAGCAGCTTCGGCCCCGTACTAGCGGGAGTACTCCACGAGCAGTACTTC
CASSFGPVLAGVLHEQYF
>-|TRBJ2-3|few|TRBV12-5
TGTGCTAGCTCTCCCACTGTCACCACAGATACGCAGTATTTT
CASSPTVTTDTQYF
>-|TRBJ2-3|few|TRBV3-1
TGTGCCAGCAGCCAAGTGGGCAGCACAGATACGCAGTATTTT
CASSQVGSTDTQYF
>TRBD2|TRBJ2-5|-|TRBV5-1
TGCGCCAGCAGCTTTGACGGGGGGGGGCGAGCCCAGTACTTC
CASSFDGGGRAQYF
>TRBD2|TRBJ2-1|once|TRBV4-3
TGCGCCAGCAGCCAAGATCTTCCTAGCGGGAGTGGTAGTGAGCAGTTCTTC
CASSQDLPSGSGSEQFF
>TRBD1|TRBJ1-1|few|TRBV20-1
TGCAGTGCTAGAGACCCCGGTGGGACAGGCACTGAAGCTTTCTTT
CSARDPGGTGTEAFF
>-|TRBJ2-2|few|TRBV11-2
TGTGCCAGCAGCTTAAACCGAGACAGCGTCACCGGGGAGCTGTTTTTT
CASSLNRDSVTGELFF
>-|TRBJ1-2|many|TRBV29-1
TGCAGCGGCCAAGCGGGGGACTATGGCTACACCTTC
CSGQAGDYGYTF
>-|TRBJ2-1|few|TRBV15
TGTGCCACCAGCAGAGATCAATTGGACAATGAGCAGTTCTTC
CATSRDQLDNEQFF
>TRBD1|TRBJ2-6|-|TRBV29-1
TGCAGCGCCGGGACAGGGGTTGCTGGGGCCAACGTCCTGACTTTC
CSAGTGVAGANVLTF
>-|TRBJ2-3|-|TRBV4-3
TGCGCCAGCAGCCAAGTTCGAGGTGATACGCAGTATTTT
CASSQVRGDTQYF
>-|TRBJ2-5|-|TRBV25-1
TGTGCCAGCAGTGAATATTTTATGTCTAACCAAGAGACCCAGTACTTC
CASSEYFMSNQETQYF
>-|TRBJ2-7|-|TRBV29-1
TGCAGCGCTCAAGGGGGGACAGTGGGCTACGAGCAGTACTTC
CSAQGGTVGYEQYF
>TRBD2|TRBJ2-1|few|TRBV5-1
TGCGCCAGCAGCTTGCGACTAGCGGAGGTCGGTGAGCAGTTCTTC
CASSLRLAEVGEQFF
>TRBD2|TRBJ2-3|-|TRBV20-1
TGCAGTGCTAGAGACGGGAGGGCCATGGAAGATACGCAGTATTTT
CSARDGRAMEDTQYF
>-|TRBJ2-2|-|TRBV18
TGTGCCAGCTCACGCCGGGGTGAGTTGCGGACGAACACCGGGGAGCTGTTTTTT
CASSRRGELRTNTGELFF
>TRBD2|TRBJ2-1|-|TRBV28
TGTGCCAGCAGTTTTATGCAGACTAGCGGGCCGAGCTCCTACAATGAGCAGTTCTTC
CASSFMQTSGPSSYNEQFF
>-|TRBJ1-5|few|TRBV7-9
TGTGCCAGCAGCCAGACCGAGGGAGCCCAGCATTTT
CASSQTEGAQHF
>-|TRBJ2-1|-|TRBV7-8
TGTGCCAGCAGCTCCTCGTTGCCGGCGGCCTCCTACAATGAGCAGTTCTTC
CASSSSLPAASYNEQFF
>-|TRBJ2-7|-|TRBV20-1
TGCAGTGCTAGAGATCAGGGCTACGAGCAGTACTTC
CSARDQGYEQYF
>TRBD1|TRBJ2-7|-|TRBV20-1
TGCAGTGCCCCGGACAGGACCTACGAGCAGTACTTC
CSAPDRTYEQYF
>-|TRBJ1-5|-|TRBV20-1
TGCAGTGCTAGGTCGGGAATTGATCAGCCCCAGCATTTT
CSARSGIDQPQHF
>TRBD2|TRBJ2-7|-|TRBV20-1
TGCAGTGCTAGGAATGGGCGGGAGGGGGCCTACGAGCAGTACTTC
CSARNGREGAYEQYF
>TRBD2|TRBJ2-3|-|TRBV12-3/TRBV12-4
TGTGCCAGCAGAGGGACTAGCGGCTACACAGATACGCAGTATTTT
CASRGTSGYTDTQYF
>-|TRBJ2-1|-|TRBV29-1
TGCAGCGTTGTCGTCAGGGCGAATGAGCAGTTCTTC
CSVVVRANEQFF
>TRBD2|TRBJ2-3|few|TRBV13
TGTGCCAGCAGCTCCCTTATGGCGGGAGAGACAGATACGCAGTATTTT
CASSSLMAGETDTQYF
>TRBD1|TRBJ2-7|-|TRBV19
TGTGCCAGTAGTTTACCCGGACAGGGGTACTACGAGCAGTACTTC
CASSLPGQGYYEQYF
>TRBD2|TRBJ2-1|-|TRBV7-9
TGTGCCAGCAGCTCCAAGTTAGCGGGCAGCTACAATGAGCAGTTCTTC
CASSSKLAGSYNEQFF
>TRBD1|TRBJ2-5|-|TRBV18
TGTGCCAGCTCACCCCCGGGACAGGCCTGGGAGACCCAGTACTTC
CASSPPGQAWETQYF
>-|TRBJ2-2|few|TRBV5-6
TGTGCCAGCAGCTTGGGACCGATAGACCTAGGGAGAATGAACACCGGGGAGCTGTTTTTT
CASSLGPIDLGRMNTGELFF
>-|TRBJ1-1|-|TRBV4-3
TGCGCCAGCAGCCAAGATATAACAGGGAACACTGAAGCTTTCTTT
CASSQDITGNTEAFF
>TRBD2|TRBJ2-3|few|TRBV5-1
TGCGCCAGCAGCAATAGCGGGAGCAGCACAGATACGCAGTATTTT
CASSNSGSSTDTQYF
>-|TRBJ2-1|few|TRBV18
TGTGCCAGCTCACCAAGGGGAGACGCCTACAATGAGCAGTTCTTC
CASSPRGDAYNEQFF
>-|TRBJ1-3|-|TRBV15
TGTGCCACCAGCAGAGATCCCCGCTCTGGAAACACCATATATTTT
CATSRDPRSGNTIYF
>-|TRBJ2-1|few|TRBV10-3
TGTGCCATCAGCCCCTCGTGGGGAAACAATGAGCAGTTCTTC
CAISPSWGNNEQFF
>TRBD2|TRBJ2-1|few|TRBV6-5
TGTGCCAGCAGTTACCAGGGACTAGCGGGAGTAAATGAGCAGTTCTTC
CASSYQGLAGVNEQFF
>-|TRBJ2-7|-|TRBV19
TGTGCCAGTAGTATGGGCCCGAACTCCTACGAGCAGTACTTC
CASSMGPNSYEQYF
>TRBD1|TRBJ2-1|few|TRBV28
TGTGCCAGCAGTTCCCGGACAGGGGAGAGGTACAATGAGCAGTTCTTC
CASSSRTGERYNEQFF
>TRBD2|TRBJ2-3|-|TRBV30
TGTGCCTGGAGAACTAGCGGGAGAAGGAACACAGATACGCAGTATTTT
CAWRTSGRRNTDTQYF
>-|TRBJ2-5|-|TRBV7-2
TGTGCCAGCAGCTTCCAGCCAGGGCCCGAAGAGACCCAGTACTTC
CASSFQPGPEETQYF
>TRBD2|TRBJ2-1|-|TRBV20-1
TGCAGTGCGCCGAGAGCGGGAGCCTCCTACAATGAGCAGTTCTTC
CSAPRAGASYNEQFF
>-|TRBJ2-2|-|TRBV4-3
TGCGCCAGCAGCCAACTTCACCCCGGGGAGCTGTTTTTT
CASSQLHPGELFF
>-|TRBJ1-1|few|TRBV29-1
TGCAGCGTTGGTCCAGGGCTGGAAACTGAAGCTTTCTTT
CSVGPGLETEAFF
>TRBD1|TRBJ1-2|-|TRBV12-3/TRBV12-4
TGTGCCAGCAGCCTGGACAGGCACCTAGGTTACACCTTC
CASSLDRHLGYTF
>TRBD2|TRBJ2-5|many|TRBV7-2
TGTGCCAGCAGCAAGACTAGCGGGAGCATCGGGACCCAGTACTTC
CASSKTSGSIGTQYF
>-|TRBJ2-2|-|TRBV15
TGTGCCACCAGCAGATGGGGAGCCGTGCACACCGGGGAGCTGTTTTTT
CATSRWGAVHTGELFF
>TRBD1|TRBJ2-7|-|TRBV29-1
TGCAGCACTAGACAGGGGAAATACGAGCAGTACTTC
CSTRQGKYEQYF
>TRBD1|TRBJ2-1|-|TRBV25-1
TGTGCCAGCAGTGAAAGGGGGCTGGGGAATGAGCAGTTCTTC
CASSERGLGNEQFF